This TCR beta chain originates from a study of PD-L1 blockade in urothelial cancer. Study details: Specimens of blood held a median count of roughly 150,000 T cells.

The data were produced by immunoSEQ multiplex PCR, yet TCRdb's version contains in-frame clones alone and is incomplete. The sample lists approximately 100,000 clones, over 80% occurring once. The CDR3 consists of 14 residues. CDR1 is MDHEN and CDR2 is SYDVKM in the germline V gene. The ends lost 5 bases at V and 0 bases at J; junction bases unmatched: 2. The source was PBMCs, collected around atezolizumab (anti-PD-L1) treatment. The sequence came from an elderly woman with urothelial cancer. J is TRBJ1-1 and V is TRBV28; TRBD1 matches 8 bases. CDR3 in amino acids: CASSGQGLNTEAFF. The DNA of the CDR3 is TGTGCCAGCAGTGGACAGGGCCTGAACACTGAAGCTTTCTTT.